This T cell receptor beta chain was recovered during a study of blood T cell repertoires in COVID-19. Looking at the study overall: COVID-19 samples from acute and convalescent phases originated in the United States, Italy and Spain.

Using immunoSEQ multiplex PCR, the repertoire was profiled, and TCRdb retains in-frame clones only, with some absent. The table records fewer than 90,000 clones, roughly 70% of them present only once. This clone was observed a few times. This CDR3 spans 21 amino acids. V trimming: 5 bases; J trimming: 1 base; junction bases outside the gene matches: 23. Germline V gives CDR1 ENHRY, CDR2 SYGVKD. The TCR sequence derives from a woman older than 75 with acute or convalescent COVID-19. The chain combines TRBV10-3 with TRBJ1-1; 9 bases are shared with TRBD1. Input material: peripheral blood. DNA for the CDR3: TGTGCCATCAGTTTTTCCCTTTTTGACCTTAGAGCGGACAGGGGGAACACTGAAGCTTTCTTT. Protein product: CAISFSLFDLRADRGNTEAFF.